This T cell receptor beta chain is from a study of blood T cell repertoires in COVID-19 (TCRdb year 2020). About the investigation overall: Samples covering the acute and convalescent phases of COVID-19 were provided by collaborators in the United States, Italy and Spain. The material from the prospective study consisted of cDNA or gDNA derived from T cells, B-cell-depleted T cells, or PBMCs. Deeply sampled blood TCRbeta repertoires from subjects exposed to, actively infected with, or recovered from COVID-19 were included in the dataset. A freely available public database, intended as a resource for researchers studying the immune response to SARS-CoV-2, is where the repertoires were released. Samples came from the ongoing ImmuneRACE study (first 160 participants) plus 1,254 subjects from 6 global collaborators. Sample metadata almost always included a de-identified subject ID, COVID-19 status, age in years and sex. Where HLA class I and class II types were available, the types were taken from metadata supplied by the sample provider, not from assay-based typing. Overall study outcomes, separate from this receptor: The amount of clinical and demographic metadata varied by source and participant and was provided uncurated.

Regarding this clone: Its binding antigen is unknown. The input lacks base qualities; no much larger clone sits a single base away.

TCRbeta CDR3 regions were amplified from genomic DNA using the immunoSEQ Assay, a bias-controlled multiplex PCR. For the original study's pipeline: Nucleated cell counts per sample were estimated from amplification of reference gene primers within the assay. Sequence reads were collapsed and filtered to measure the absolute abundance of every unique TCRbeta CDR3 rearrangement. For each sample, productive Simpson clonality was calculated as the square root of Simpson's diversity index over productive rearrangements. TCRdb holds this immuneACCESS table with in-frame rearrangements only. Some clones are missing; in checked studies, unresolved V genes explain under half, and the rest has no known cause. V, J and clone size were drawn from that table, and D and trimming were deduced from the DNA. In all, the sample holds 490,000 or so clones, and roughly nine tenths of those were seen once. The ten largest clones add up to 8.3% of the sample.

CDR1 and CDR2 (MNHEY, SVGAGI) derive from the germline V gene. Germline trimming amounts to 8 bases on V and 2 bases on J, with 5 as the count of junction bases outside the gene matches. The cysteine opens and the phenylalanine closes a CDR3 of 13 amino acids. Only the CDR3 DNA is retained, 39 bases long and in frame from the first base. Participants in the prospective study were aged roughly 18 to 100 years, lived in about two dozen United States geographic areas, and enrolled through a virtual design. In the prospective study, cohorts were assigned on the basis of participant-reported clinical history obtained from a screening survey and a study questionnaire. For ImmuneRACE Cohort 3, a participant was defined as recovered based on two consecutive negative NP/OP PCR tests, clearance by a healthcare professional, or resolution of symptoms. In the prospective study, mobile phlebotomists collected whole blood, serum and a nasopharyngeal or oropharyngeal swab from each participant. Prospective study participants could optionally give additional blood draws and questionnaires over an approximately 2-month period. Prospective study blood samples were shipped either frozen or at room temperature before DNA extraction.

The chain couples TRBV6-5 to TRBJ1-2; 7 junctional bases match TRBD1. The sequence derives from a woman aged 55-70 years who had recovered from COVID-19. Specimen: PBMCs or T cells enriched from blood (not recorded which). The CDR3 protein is CASARGLNYGYTF. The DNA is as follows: TGTGCCAGCGCAAGGGGGCTGAACTATGGCTACACCTTC.